The clone carrying this TCR beta chain was detected a few times. These data belong to a study of T cells in Graves' hyperthyroidism and ophthalmopathy. Amplified regions were TCR beta CDR3 sequences from RNA transcripts. TCR CDR3 regions were first amplified by RT-PCR with HTBI primers. TCRdb re-derived calls from the multiplex PCR reads in MiXCR, one entry per CDR3 protein. The repertoire includes hundreds of thousands of distinct CDR3 sequences, more than 14% of them detected once, and 12% sits in the top ten. J lost 11 bases, V lost 5 bases, and 7 bases had no gene match. Germline V gives CDR1 SGHVS, CDR2 FNYEAQ. The CDR3 runs 12 residues.

This TCR was recovered from a woman between 50 and 59 years old with Graves' ophthalmopathy. The sequenced sample consisted of blood. The rearrangement uses TRBV7-6 and TRBJ1-1, with TRBD1 matching over 8 bases. The CDR3 DNA is TGTGCCAGCAGCCCGGGGACAGGCTTTGCTTTCTTT. This sequence encodes CASSPGTGFAFF.